One sample yielded the 13 T cell receptor beta chains listed below, sequenced in a study of multiple sclerosis patients with progressive multifocal leukoencephalopathy. Specified time point: roughly 13 months of natalizumab therapy. Here immunoSEQ multiplex PCR was the method, and the copy in TCRdb shows in-frame clones only, minus some. The sample has 26,000 or so clones, 80% to 95% seen once. The input for sequencing was PBMCs, taken from a patient treated with natalizumab. The receptors stem from a man aged 30 to 45 with multiple sclerosis.

On this clone itself: Its ends do not fully match the called genes, so a read error is possible. The rearrangement links TRBV10-2 to TRBJ1-4; 7 bases are shared with TRBD1. Germline CDR1 is WSHSY and CDR2 is SAAADI. The CDR3 runs to 15 residues. The CDR3 is CASREYPGGGEKLFF. The CDR3 DNA sequence: TGCGCCAGCAGAGAGTATCCAGGGGGAGGTGAAAAACTGTTTTTT.

The V gene is TRBV4-3, the J gene TRBJ1-3; D might be TRBD1 (5 bases). The CDR3 is 14 residues long. Per the germline V gene, CDR1 is LGHNA and CDR2 is YSLEER. V was trimmed by 2 bases and J by 1 base, leaving 6 bases between them. DNA for the CDR3: TGCGCCAGCAGCCAAAGGACATCTGGAAACACCATATATTTT. Amino acids: CASSQRTSGNTIYF.

The V and J genes are TRBV6-6 and TRBJ1-2, with TRBD1 matching over 8 bases. This CDR3 has 15 residues. Germline values: CDR1 MNHNY, CDR2 SVGAGI (reference sequence). With V trimmed by 2 bases and J by 3 bases, 5 bases remained unmatched. The CDR3 DNA reads as TGTGCCAGCAGTTACCTCCCAGGGGGCCACTATGGCTACACCTTC. It encodes CASSYLPGGHYGYTF.

The chain employs TRBV10-3 and TRBJ1-1, with a weak D call TRBD1 (6 bases). The ends were cut back, 0 bases at V and 4 bases at J, with 12 bases in the middle. The CDR3 has 15 residues. CDR1 is ENHRY, CDR2 SYGVKD, per germline. CDR3 residues: CAISESPSGVTEAFF. The CDR3 coding sequence is TGTGCCATCAGTGAGTCGCCCTCAGGGGTCACTGAAGCTTTCTTT.

V gene TRBV7-9 combines with J gene TRBJ2-1; D gene uncertain. Germline CDR1 SEHNR, CDR2 FQNEAQ (reference sequence). The length of the CDR3 is 15 residues. Trimming left V 0 bases short and J 8 bases short, with 14 bases between. Here the CDR3 reads CASSLAQRTGHEQFF. CDR3 coding DNA: TGTGCCAGCAGCTTAGCGCAAAGAACTGGGCATGAGCAGTTCTTC.

V and J are TRBV12-5 and TRBJ1-2; TRBD1 matches at 9 bases. The CDR3 has 14 residues. The germline V gene encodes CDR1 LGHNT and CDR2 FRNRAP. Losses at the gene ends were 6 bases for V and 4 bases for J; bases not matched to a gene: 6. In DNA form, the CDR3 reads TGTGCTAGTGGCCCAGGGGGACAGGGCTATGGCTACACCTTC. This translates into CASGPGGQGYGYTF.

The V gene is TRBV10-3, the J gene TRBJ2-5; 10 bases fit TRBD2. Looked up from germline, CDR1 is ENHRY and CDR2 is SYGVKD. The CDR3 has 22 amino acids. V dropped 0 bases and J dropped 0; count of bases not matched to a gene: 19. The CDR3 DNA reads TGTGCCATCAGTGAGTCAGGTGCGGCGGCTAGCGGGAGAGAGGGCTACCAAGAGACCCAGTACTTC. The encoded protein is CAISESGAAASGREGYQETQYF.

The rearrangement joins TRBV30 to TRBJ2-5; maybe TRBD1 (6 bases). The CDR3 length is 12 residues. CDR1 GTSNPN and CDR2 SVGIG come from the germline V gene (reference sequence). The V end lost 3 bases, the J end lost 4 bases, and 9 bases lay between the germline ends. The CDR3 protein is CAWRQGRETQYF. The CDR3 DNA reads as TGTGCCTGGAGGCAGGGGCGAGAGACCCAGTACTTC.

This clone showed up just once. This chain links TRBV7-8 with TRBJ2-1; 9 bases are a match to TRBD2. This CDR3 has 17 residues. J gave up 7 bases and V 3 bases, and 13 bases lay outside the gene matches. CDR1 is SGHVS, CDR2 FQNEAQ, per germline. In nucleotides, the CDR3 is TGTGCCAGCAGCTTTCGAGCGGGAGGTTCGACGGGAAATGAGCAGTTCTTC. Its protein is CASSFRAGGSTGNEQFF.

CDR3 sequence reads: CASSESGRGFNEQFF. CDR3 bases: TGTGCCAGCAGTGAAAGTGGGAGGGGCTTCAATGAGCAGTTCTTC. V is TRBV6-1 and J is TRBJ2-1; TRBD2 aligns across 7 bases. V trimming: 2 bases; J trimming: 6 bases; junction bases outside the gene matches: 7. The CDR3 covers 15 residues. Looked up from germline, CDR1 is MNHNS and CDR2 is SASEGT.

V gene TRBV4-3 combines with J gene TRBJ1-4, with D possibly TRBD1 on 5 matching bases. From germline, CDR1 is LGHNA and CDR2 YSLEER. The CDR3 extends over 15 amino acids. V was pared by 4 bases and J by 8 bases, with 17 bases between. CDR3 sequence (DNA): TGCGCCAGCAGCCCTAACCCGGGGCGCCCCGAAAAACTGTTTTTT. Protein sequence: CASSPNPGRPEKLFF.

This clone was counted once. This chain uses TRBV4-2 with TRBJ2-3, with no clear D. Between the trimmed V and J ends, which lost 0 bases and 1 base, there was a span of 8 bases. This CDR3 comprises 15 residues. The germline V gene encodes CDR1 LGHNA and CDR2 YNFKEQ. CDR3: CASSQDPFRTDTQYF. The CDR3 DNA is TGTGCCAGCAGCCAAGACCCGTTCCGCACAGATACGCAGTATTTT.

The chain links TRBV7-9 to TRBJ2-1; D is uncertain. The germline V gene encodes CDR1 SEHNR and CDR2 FQNEAQ (reference sequence). The V and J ends lost 5 bases and 4 bases respectively, with 9 bases between them. The CDR3 consists of 13 residues. The CDR3 region is CASSAAIYNEQFF. The CDR3 region has the DNA TGTGCCAGCAGCGCCGCTATATACAATGAGCAGTTCTTC.